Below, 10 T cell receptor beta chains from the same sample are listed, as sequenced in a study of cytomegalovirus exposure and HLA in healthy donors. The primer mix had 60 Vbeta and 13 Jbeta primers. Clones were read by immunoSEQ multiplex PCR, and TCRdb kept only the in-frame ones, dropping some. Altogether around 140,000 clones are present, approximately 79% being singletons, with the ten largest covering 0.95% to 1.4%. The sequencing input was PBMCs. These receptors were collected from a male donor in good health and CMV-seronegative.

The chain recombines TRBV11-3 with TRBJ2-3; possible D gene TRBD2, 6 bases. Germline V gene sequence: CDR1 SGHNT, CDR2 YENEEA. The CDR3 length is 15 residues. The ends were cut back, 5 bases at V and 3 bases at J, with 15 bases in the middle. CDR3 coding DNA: TGTGCCAGCAGCCCGCAATCCGGGAGTACAGATACGCAGTATTTT. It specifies CASSPQSGSTDTQYF.

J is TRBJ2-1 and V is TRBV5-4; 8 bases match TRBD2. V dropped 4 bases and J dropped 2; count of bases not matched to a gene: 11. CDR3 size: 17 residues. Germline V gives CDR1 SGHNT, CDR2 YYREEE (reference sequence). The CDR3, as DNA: TGTGCCAGCAGCGGACATGGGGCGGGGGGTACCTACAATGAGCAGTTCTTC. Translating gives CASSGHGAGGTYNEQFF.

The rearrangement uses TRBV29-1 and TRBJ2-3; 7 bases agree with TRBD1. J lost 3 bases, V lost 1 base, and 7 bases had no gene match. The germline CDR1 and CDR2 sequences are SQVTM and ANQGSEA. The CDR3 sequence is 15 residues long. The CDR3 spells CSVEVVTGATDTQYF. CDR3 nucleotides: TGCAGCGTTGAAGTGGTAACAGGGGCTACAGATACGCAGTATTTT.

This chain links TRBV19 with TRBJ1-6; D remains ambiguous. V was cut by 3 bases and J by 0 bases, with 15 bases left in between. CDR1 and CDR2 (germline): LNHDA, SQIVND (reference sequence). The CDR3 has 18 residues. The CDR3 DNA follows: TGTGCCAGTAGTATGGCGTTGCGAGGGAGCTCCTATAATTCACCCCTCCACTTT. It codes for CASSMALRGSSYNSPLHF.

The CDR3 is CASSSRQVGTDTQYF. The CDR3 DNA is TGTGCCAGCAGCTCGAGACAGGTGGGAACAGATACGCAGTATTTT. The J gene is TRBJ2-3, the V gene TRBV7-2; the D gene is possibly TRBD1 (6 bases). Germline CDR1 is SGHTA and CDR2 is FQGNSA. This CDR3 has 15 amino acids. Trimming took off 4 bases at V and 3 bases at J, with 14 bases between the two ends.

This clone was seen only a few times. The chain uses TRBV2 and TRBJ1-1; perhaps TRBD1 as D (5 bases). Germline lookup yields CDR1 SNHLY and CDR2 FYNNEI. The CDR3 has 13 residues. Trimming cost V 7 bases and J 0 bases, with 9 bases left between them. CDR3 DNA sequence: TGTGCCAGCATAAAGGGGTTGAACACTGAAGCTTTCTTT. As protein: CASIKGLNTEAFF.

The CDR3 sequence is CASSPRTEETQYF. The CDR3 bases are TGCGCCAGCAGCCCTCGGACAGAAGAGACCCAGTACTTC. The V gene is TRBV5-1, the J gene TRBJ2-5; maybe TRBD1 (6 bases). The CDR3 runs to 13 residues. The V end lost 4 bases, the J end lost 3 bases, and 10 bases lay between the germline ends. Germline values: CDR1 SGHRS, CDR2 YFSETQ.

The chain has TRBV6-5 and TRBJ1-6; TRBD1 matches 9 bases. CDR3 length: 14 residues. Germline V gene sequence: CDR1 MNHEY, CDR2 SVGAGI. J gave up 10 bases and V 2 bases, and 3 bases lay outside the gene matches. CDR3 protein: CASSYGTGPSPLHF. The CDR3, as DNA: TGTGCCAGCAGTTACGGGACAGGGCCCTCACCCCTCCACTTT.

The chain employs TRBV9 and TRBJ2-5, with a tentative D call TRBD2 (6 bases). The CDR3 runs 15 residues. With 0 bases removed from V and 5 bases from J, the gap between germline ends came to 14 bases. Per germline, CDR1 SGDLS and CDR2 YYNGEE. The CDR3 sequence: CASSVGNGGQETQYF. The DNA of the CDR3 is TGTGCCAGCAGCGTAGGAAACGGGGGTCAGGAGACCCAGTACTTC.

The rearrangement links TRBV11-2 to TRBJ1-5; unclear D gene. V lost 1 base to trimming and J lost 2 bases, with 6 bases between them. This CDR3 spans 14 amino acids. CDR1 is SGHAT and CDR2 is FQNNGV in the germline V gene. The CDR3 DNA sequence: TGTGCCAGCAGCTTAGGATCGGGCAATCAGCCCCAGCATTTT. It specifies CASSLGSGNQPQHF.